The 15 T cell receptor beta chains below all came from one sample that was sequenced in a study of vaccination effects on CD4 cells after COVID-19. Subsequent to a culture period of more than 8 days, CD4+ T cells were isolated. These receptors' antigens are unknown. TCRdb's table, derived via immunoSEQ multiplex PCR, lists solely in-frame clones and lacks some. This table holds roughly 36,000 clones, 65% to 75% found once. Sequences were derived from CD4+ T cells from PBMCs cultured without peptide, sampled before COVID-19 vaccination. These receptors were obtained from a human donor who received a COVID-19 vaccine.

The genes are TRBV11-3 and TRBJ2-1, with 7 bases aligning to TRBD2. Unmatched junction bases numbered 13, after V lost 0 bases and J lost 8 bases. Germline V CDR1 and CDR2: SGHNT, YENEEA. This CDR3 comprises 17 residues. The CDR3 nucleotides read TGTGCCAGCAGCTTAGAGTCCCATGGGCGGGAGAAATATGAGCAGTTCTTC. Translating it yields CASSLESHGREKYEQFF.

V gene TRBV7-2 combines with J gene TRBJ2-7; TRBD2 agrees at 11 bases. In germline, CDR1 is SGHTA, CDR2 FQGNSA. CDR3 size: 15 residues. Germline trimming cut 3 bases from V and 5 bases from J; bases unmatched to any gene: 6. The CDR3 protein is CASSFTSGGLDEQYF. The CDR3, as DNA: TGTGCCAGCAGCTTTACTAGCGGGGGCCTGGACGAGCAGTACTTC. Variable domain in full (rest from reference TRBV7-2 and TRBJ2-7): GAGVSQSPSNKVTEKGKDVELRCDPISGHTALYWYRQSLGQGLEFLIYFQGNSAPDKSGLPSDRFSAERTGGSVSTLTIQRTQQEDSAVYLCASSFTSGGLDEQYFGPGTRLTVT.

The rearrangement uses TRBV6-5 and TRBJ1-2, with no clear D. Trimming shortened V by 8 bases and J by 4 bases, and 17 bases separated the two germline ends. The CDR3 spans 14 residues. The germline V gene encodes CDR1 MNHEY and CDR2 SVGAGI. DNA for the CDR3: TGTGCCAGCCGCAGAGAGGAGGGCATCTATGGCTACACCTTC. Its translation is CASRREEGIYGYTF.

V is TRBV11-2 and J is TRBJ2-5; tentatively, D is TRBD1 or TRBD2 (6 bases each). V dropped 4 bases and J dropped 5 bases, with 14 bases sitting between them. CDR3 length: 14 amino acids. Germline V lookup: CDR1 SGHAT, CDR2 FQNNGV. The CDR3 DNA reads TGTGCCAGCAGCTCCACCCGGGGGCGGGAGACCCAGTACTTC. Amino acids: CASSSTRGRETQYF. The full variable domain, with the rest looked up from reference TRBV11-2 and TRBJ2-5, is EAGVAQSPRYKIIEKRQSVAFWCNPISGHATLYWYQQILGQGPKLLIQFQNNGVVDDSQLPKDRFSAERLKGVDSTLKIQPAKLEDSAVYLCASSSTRGRETQYFGPGTRLLVL.

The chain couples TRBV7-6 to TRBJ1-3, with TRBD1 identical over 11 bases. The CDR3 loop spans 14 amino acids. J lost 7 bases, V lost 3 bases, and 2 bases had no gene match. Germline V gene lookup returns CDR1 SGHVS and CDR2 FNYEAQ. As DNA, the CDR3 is TGTGCCAGCAGCTTCGGACAGGGGGCTAACACCATATATTTT. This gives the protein CASSFGQGANTIYF. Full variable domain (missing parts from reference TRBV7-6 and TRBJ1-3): GAGVSQSPRYKVTKRGQDVALRCDPISGHVSLYWYRQALGQGPEFLTYFNYEAQQDKSGLPNDRFSAERPEGSISTLTIQRTEQRDSAMYRCASSFGQGANTIYFGEGSWLTVV.

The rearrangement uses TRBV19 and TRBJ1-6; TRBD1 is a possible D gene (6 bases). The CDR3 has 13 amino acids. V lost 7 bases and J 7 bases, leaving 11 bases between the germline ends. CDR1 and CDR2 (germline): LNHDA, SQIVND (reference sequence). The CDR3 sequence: CASNGQSNSPLHF. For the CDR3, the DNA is TGTGCCAGTAATGGACAGTCCAATTCACCCCTCCACTTT.

This CDR3 is CASSFLTNAYNSPLHF. In nucleotides, the CDR3 is TGTGCCAGCAGCTTCCTTACAAACGCCTATAATTCACCCCTCCACTTT. The gene calls are TRBV5-6 and TRBJ1-6, with no clear D. Trimming took off 2 bases at V and 2 bases at J, with 11 bases between the two ends. The CDR3 is made up of 16 amino acids. Germline assignment: CDR1 SGHDT and CDR2 YYEEEE.

The CDR3 bases are TGTGCCAGCAGCCCGAGCCCGGGCGATGCACCAGATACGCAGTATTTT. It yields the protein CASSPSPGDAPDTQYF. This chain joins TRBV9 and TRBJ2-3; D is ambiguous. The CDR3 is 16 residues long. V gave up 4 bases and J gave up 4 bases, with 19 bases separating them. The germline gives CDR1 SGDLS, CDR2 YYNGEE.

CDR3 DNA sequence: TGTGCCAGCAGCGGCTCCCAGGGCGCAGATACGCAGTATTTT. Translation: CASSGSQGADTQYF. The chain uses TRBV6-5 and TRBJ2-3, with D tentatively TRBD1 (5 bases). In germline, CDR1 is MNHEY, CDR2 SVGAGI. V was clipped by 6 bases and J by 4 bases, with 14 bases between them. The CDR3 loop spans 14 amino acids.

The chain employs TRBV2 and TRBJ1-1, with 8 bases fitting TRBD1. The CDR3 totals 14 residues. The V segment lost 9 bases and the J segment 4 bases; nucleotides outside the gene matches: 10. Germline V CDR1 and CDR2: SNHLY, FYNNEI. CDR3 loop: CASISGGAPTEAFF. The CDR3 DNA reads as TGTGCCAGTATATCAGGGGGCGCGCCCACTGAAGCTTTCTTT.

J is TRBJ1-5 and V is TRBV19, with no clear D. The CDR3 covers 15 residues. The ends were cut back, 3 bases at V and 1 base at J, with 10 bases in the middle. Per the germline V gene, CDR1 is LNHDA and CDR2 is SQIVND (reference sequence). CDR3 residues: CASSIADLSNQPQHF. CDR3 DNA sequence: TGTGCCAGTAGTATTGCAGACCTAAGCAATCAGCCCCAGCATTTT.

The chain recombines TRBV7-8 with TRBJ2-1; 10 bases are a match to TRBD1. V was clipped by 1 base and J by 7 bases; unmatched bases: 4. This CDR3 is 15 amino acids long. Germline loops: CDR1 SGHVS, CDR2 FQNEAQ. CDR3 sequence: CASSLGTGGWNEQFF. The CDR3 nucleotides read TGTGCCAGCAGCTTAGGGACAGGGGGATGGAATGAGCAGTTCTTC.

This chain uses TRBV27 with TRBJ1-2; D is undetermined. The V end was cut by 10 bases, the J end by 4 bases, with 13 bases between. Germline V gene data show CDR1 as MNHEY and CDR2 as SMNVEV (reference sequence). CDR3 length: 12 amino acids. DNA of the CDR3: TGTGCCACCCTTTCCGGGCTCTATGGCTACACCTTC. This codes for CATLSGLYGYTF.

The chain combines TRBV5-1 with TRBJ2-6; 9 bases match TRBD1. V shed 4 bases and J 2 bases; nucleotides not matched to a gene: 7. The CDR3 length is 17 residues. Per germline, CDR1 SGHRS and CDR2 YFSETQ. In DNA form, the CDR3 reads TGCGCCAGCAGCCTCGGGACAGGGCCTCCTGGGGCCAACGTCCTGACTTTC. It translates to CASSLGTGPPGANVLTF. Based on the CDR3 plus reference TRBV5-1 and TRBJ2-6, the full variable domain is KAGVTQTPRYLIKTRGQQVTLSCSPISGHRSVSWYQQTPGQGLQFLFEYFSETQRNKGNFPGRFSGRQFSNSRSEMNVSTLELGDSALYLCASSLGTGPPGANVLTFGAGSRLTVL.

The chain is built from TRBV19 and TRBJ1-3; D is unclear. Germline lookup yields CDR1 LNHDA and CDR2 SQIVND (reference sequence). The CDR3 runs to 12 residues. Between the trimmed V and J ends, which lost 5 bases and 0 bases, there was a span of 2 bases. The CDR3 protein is CASSRSGNTIYF. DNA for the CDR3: TGTGCCAGTAGTCGCTCTGGAAACACCATATATTTT.